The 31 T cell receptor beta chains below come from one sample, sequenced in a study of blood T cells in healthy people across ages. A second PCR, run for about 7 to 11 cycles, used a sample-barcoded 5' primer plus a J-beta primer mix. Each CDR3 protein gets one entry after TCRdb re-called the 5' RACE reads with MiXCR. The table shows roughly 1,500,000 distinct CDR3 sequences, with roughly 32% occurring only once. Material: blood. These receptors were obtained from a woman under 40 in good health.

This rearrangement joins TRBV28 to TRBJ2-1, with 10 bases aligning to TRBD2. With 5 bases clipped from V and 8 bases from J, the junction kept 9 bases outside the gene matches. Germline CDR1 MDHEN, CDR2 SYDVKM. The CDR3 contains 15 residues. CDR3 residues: CASSSLAGDGYEQFF. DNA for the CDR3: TGTGCCAGCAGTAGCCTAGCGGGAGATGGATATGAGCAGTTCTTC.

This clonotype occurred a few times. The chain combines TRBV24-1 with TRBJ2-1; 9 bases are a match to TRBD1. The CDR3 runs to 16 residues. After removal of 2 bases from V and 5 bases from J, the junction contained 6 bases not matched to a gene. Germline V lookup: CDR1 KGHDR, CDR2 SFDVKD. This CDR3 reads CATSDSGTGHNNEQFF. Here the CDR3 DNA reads TGTGCCACCAGTGATTCCGGGACAGGGCACAACAATGAGCAGTTCTTC.

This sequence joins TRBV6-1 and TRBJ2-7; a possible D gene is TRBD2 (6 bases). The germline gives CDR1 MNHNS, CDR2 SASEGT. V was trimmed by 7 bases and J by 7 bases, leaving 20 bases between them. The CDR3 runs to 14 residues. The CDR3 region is CASIRLEPYGEQYF. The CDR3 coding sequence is TGTGCCAGCATTCGACTAGAACCCTACGGGGAGCAGTACTTC.

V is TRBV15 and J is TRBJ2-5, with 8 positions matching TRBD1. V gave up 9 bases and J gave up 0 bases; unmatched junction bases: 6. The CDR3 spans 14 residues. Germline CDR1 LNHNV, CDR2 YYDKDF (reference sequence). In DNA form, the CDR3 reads TGTGCCACTAACGAGGACAGGGACCAAGAGACCCAGTACTTC. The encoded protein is CATNEDRDQETQYF.

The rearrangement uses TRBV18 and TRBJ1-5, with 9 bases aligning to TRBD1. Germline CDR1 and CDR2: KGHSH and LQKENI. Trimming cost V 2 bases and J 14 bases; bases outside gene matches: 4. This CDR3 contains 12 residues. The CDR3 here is CASSPGTGIEHF. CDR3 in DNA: TGTGCCAGCTCACCAGGGACAGGGATCGAGCATTTT.

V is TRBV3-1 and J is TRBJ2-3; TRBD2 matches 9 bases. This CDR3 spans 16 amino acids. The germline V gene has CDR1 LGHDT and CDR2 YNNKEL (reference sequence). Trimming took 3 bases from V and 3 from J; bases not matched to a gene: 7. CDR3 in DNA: TGTGCCAGCAGCCACGACCTTAGCGGGAGAACAGATACGCAGTATTTT. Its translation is CASSHDLSGRTDTQYF.

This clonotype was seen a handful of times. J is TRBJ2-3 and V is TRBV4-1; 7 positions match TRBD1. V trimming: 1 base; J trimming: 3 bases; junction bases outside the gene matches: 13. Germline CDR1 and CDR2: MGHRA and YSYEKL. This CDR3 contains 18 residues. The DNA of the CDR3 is TGCGCCAGCAGCCAAGTCCTCCCAGACAGGGATAGGACAGATACGCAGTATTTT. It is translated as CASSQVLPDRDRTDTQYF.

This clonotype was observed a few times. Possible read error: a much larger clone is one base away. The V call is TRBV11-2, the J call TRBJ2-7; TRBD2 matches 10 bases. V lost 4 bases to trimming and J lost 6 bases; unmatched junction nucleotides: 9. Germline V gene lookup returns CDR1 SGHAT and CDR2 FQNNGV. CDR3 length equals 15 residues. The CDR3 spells CASSCDVAGGREQYF. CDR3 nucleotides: TGTGCCAGCAGCTGCGATGTAGCGGGAGGTCGCGAGCAGTACTTC.

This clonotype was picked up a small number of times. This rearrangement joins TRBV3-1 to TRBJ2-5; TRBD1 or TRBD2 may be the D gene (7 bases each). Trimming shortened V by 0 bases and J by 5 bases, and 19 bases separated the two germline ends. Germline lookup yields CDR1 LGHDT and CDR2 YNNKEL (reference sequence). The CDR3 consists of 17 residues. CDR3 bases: TGTGCCAGCAGCCAAGAAAGGGGGAGGGGGCGCGGGGAGACCCAGTACTTC. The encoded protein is CASSQERGRGRGETQYF.

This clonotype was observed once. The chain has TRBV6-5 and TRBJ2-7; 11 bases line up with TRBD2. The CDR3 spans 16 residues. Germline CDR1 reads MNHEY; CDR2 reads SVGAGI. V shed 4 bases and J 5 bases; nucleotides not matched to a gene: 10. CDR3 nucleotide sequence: TGTGCCAGCAGTTCCGTACTAGCGGGAGAGGGAGACGAGCAGTACTTC. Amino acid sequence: CASSSVLAGEGDEQYF.

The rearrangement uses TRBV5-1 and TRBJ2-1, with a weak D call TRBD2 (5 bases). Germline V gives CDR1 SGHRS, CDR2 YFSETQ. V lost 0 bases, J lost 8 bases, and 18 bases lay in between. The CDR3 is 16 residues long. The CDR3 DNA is TGCGCCAGCAGCTTGGAAGGCGGCCGGAGCGGCGATGAGCAGTTCTTC. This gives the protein CASSLEGGRSGDEQFF.

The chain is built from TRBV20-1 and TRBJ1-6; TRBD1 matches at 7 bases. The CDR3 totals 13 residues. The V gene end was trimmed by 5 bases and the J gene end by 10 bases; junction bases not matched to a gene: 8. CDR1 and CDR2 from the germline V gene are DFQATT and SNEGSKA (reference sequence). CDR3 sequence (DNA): TGCAGTGCTCCCAGACAGGGAAACTCACCCCTCCACTTT. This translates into CSAPRQGNSPLHF.

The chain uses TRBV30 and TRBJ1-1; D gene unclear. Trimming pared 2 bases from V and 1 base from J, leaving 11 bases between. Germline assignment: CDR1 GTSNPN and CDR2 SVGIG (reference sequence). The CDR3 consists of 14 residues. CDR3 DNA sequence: TGTGCCTGGAGTTTCGGGGTATGGAACACTGAAGCTTTCTTT. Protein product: CAWSFGVWNTEAFF.

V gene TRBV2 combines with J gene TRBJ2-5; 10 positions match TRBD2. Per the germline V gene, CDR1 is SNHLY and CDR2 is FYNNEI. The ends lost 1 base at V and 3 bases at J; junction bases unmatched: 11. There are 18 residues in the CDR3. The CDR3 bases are TGTGCCAGCAGTGAAGGGCTGCCAGGTAGCGGGGGGAAAGAGACCCAGTACTTC. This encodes CASSEGLPGSGGKETQYF.

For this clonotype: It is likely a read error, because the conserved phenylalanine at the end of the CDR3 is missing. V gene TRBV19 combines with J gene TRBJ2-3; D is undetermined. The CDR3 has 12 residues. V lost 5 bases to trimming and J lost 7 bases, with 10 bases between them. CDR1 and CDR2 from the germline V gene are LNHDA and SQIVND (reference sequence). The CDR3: CASSPDRHTQYV. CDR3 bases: TGTGCCAGTAGTCCGGACCGCCATACGCAGTATGTT.

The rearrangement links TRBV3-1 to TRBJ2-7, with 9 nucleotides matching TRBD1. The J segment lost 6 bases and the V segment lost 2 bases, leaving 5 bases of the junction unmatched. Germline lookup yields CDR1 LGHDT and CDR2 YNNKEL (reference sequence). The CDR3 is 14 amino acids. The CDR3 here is CASSQLGQGGEQYF. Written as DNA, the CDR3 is TGTGCCAGCAGCCAATTGGGACAGGGCGGCGAGCAGTACTTC.

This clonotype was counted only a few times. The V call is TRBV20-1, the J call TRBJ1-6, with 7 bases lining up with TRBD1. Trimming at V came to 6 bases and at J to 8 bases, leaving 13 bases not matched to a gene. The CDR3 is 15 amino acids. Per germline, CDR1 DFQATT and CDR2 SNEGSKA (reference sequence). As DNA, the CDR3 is TGCAGTGCCACAGGACAGGTCCTTGAGGATTCACCCCTCCACTTT. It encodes CSATGQVLEDSPLHF.

The CDR3 DNA is TGTGCCAGCAGCGTAGCTCCGATAAAAGAGACCCAGTACTTC. This gives the protein CASSVAPIKETQYF. The rearrangement joins TRBV9 to TRBJ2-5; D unresolved. From germline, CDR1 is SGDLS and CDR2 YYNGEE. This CDR3 comprises 14 residues. V was pared by 0 bases and J by 3 bases, with 9 bases between.

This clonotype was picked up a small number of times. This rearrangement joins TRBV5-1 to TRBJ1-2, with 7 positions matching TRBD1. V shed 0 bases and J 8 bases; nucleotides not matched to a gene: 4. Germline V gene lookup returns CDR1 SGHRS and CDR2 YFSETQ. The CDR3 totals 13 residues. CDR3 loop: CASSLEGTDGYTF. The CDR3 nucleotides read TGCGCCAGCAGCTTGGAAGGGACAGACGGCTACACCTTC.

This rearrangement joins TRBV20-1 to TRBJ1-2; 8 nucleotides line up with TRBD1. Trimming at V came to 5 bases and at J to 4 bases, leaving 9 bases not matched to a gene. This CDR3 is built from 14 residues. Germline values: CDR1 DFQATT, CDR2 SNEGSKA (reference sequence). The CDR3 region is CSAPPGQEGYGYTF. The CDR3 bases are TGCAGTGCTCCTCCGGGACAGGAAGGCTATGGCTACACCTTC.

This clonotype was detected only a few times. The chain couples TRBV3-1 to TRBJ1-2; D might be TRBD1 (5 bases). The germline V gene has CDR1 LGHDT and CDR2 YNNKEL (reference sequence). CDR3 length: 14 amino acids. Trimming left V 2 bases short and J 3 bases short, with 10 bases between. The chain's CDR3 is CASSQRRTHYGYTF. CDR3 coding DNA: TGTGCCAGCAGCCAACGGCGGACACACTATGGCTACACCTTC.

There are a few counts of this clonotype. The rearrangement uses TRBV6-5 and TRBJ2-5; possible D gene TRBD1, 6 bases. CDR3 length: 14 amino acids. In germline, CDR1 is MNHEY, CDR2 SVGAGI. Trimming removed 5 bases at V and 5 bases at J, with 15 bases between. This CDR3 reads CASSRTDWDETQYF. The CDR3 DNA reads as TGTGCCAGCAGTAGGACAGATTGGGACGAGACCCAGTACTTC.

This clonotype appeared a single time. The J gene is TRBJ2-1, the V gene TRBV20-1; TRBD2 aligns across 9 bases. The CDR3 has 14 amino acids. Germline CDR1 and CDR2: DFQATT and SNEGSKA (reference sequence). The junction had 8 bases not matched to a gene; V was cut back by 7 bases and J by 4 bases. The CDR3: CSVTLAGLYNEQFF. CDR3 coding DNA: TGCAGTGTTACACTAGCGGGCCTTTACAATGAGCAGTTCTTC.

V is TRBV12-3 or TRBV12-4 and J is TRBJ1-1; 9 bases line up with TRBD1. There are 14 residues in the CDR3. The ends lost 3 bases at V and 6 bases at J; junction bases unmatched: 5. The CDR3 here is CASSFRDRDAEAFF. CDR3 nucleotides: TGTGCCAGCAGTTTCAGGGACAGGGACGCTGAAGCTTTCTTT.

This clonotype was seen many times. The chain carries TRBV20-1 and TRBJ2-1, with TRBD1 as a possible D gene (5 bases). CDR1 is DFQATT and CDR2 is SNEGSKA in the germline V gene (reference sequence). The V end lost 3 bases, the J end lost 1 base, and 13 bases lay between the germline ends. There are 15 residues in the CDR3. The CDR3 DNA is TGCAGTGCTAGGGGGCCGACATCTTCCTACAATGAGCAGTTCTTC. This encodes CSARGPTSSYNEQFF.

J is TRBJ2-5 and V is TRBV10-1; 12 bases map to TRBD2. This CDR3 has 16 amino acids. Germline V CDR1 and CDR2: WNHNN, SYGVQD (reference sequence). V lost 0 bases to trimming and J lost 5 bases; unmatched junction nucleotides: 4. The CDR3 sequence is CASSESLAGGMETQYF. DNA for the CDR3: TGCGCCAGCAGTGAGTCTCTAGCGGGAGGGATGGAGACCCAGTACTTC.

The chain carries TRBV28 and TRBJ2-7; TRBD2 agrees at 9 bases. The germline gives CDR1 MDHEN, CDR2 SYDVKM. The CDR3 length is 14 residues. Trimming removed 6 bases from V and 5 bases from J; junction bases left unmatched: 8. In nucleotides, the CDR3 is TGTGCCAGCAGCATTATAGCGGGAGTCAACGAGCAGTACTTC. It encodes CASSIIAGVNEQYF.

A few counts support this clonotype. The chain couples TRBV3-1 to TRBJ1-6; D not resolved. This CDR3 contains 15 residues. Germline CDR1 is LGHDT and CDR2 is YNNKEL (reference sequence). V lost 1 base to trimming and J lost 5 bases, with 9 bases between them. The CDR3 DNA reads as TGTGCCAGCAGCCAAGTAGGCGATAATAATTCACCCCTCCACTTT. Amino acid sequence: CASSQVGDNNSPLHF.

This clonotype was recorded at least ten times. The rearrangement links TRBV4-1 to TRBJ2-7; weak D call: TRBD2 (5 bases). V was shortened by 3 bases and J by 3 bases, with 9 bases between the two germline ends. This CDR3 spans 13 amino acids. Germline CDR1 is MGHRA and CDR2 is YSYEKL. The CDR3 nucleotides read TGCGCCAGCAGCCAGCCGGGGAGCTACGAGCAGTACTTC. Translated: CASSQPGSYEQYF.

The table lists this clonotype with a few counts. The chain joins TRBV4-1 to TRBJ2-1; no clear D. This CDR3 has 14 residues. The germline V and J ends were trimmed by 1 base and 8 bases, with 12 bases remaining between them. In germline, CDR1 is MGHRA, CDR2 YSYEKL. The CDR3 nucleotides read TGCGCCAGCAGCCAAGCTGTCAAACACGATGAGCAGTTCTTC. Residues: CASSQAVKHDEQFF.

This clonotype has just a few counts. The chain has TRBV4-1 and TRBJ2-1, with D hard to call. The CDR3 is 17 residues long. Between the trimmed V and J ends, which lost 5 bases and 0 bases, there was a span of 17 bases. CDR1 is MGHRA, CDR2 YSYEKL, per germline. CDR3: CASSSRYTGYSYNEQFF. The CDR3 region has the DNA TGCGCCAGCAGCTCCCGTTACACTGGATACTCCTACAATGAGCAGTTCTTC.